The sequence of this T cell receptor beta chain was determined in a study of T cell responses to AZD1222 COVID-19 vaccine (dated by TCRdb to the early 2020s). Regarding the complete study: AZD1222 recipients with second doses at about 4 weeks or about 12 weeks were pooled, because spike-specific TCR depth and breadth did not differ between schedules. TCR sequencing covered more than 230 trial participants: 200 to 220 given two doses of AZD1222 and about 26 given two doses of MenACWY control vaccine. Trial participants were enrolled by age into 18-55, 56-69 and 70-plus year subgroups, with 148, 28 and 57 TCR-sequenced participants respectively. Paper-wide results and their limitations: The 56-69-year group was small, and its depth increase did not reach significance, likely because of low power. Participants were mostly white British and included more females than males, and it was suggested by the authors that clonal diversity may have been underestimated. After two AZD1222 doses, both the breadth and the depth of spike-specific TCRs were significantly higher than at day 0 and than in MenACWY recipients. Because no samples from the day 14 peak response were available, repertoires could be characterized only after the peak T cell response. Conclusions about previously exposed vaccinees are limited because only a handful of AZD1222 recipients were SARS-CoV-2 seropositive at baseline. The vaccine-associated CD4 TCRs covered the entire spike protein, and the dominant responses fell in regions 160-218 and 743-854. Epitopes outside the regions mutated in the B.1.351 and B.1.1.7 variants were reportedly recognized by nearly half of the unique spike-specific TCRs.

Of note for this clone: It lacks a known antigen. It has no much larger one-base neighbor in the sample; base qualities were not kept.

The time point label, read with the paper, signifies: baseline before first vaccination. Samples from vaccinated people were obtained from the UK trials COV001 and COV002, which included a single-blind randomized controlled phase 2/3 trial of AZD1222 (ChAdOx1 nCoV-19) in healthy adults. Trial participant PBMC samples were collected at day 0 and day 28 after the second dose for TCRbeta chain sequencing. The CDR3 regions of human TCRbeta chains were analyzed by immunosequencing. The study's own analysis went as follows. Repertoire TCRs were matched against a reference library of SARS-CoV-2-specific TCRs generated with the MIRA antigen-specificity platform. Breadth was defined as the fraction of unique TCRs that were SARS-CoV-2-associated. Depth was defined as the fraction of total T cells that were SARS-CoV-2-associated. Using the MIRA data, every spike-specific TCR was mapped to the spike region that the TCR reacted to and assigned to either a CD4 or a CD8 class. Log10-transformed breadth and depth values were compared by one-way ANOVA with Sidak's multiple comparisons tests. TCRdb mirrors the immuneACCESS table, restricted to in-frame sequences. Some clones are absent from its copies; in checked studies, under half trace to an unresolved V gene, and the reason for the others is unknown. The DNA gave D and trimming, while V, J and clone size come from that table. The table for this sample lists approximately 260,000 clones; 90% to 95% of them were counted only once. The ten most abundant clones make up around 0.58% of the sample.

The germline V gene specifies MNHEY as CDR1 and SVGAGI as CDR2. From the cysteine through the phenylalanine, the CDR3 covers 14 amino acids. Only the CDR3 region is kept as DNA, spanning 42 bases read in frame from base 1. V and J are trimmed by 6 bases and 7 bases, and the gene matches miss 10 bases of the junction. The sequence was obtained from an adult in good health. The chain is encoded by TRBV6-5 joined to TRBJ1-2; 8 bases in between match TRBD1. Specimen: peripheral blood, collected on day 0 of AZD1222 vaccination. The sequenced DNA: TGTGCCAGCAGCACTCGGACAGGGTTTGGTGGCTACACCTTC. Its product reads: CASSTRTGFGGYTF.